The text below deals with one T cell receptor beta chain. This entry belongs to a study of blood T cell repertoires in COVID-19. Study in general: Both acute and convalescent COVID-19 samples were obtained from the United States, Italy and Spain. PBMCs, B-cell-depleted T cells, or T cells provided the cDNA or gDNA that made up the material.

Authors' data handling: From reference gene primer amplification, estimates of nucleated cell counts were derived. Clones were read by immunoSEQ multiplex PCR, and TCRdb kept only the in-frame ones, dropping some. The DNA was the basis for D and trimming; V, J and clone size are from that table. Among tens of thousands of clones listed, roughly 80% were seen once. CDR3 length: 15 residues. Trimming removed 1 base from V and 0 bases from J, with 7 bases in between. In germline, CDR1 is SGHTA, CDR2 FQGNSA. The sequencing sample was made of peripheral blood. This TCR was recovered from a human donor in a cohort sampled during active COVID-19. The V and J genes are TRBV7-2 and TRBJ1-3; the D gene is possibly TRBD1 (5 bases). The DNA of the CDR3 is TGTGCCAGCAGCTTAGTCGGGGGCTCTGGAAACACCATATATTTT. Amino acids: CASSLVGGSGNTIYF.